The 24 T cell receptor beta chains reported below all come from one sample, sequenced in a study of identical twins. TCRdb processed the 5' RACE reads anew with MiXCR; each CDR3 protein has one entry. The sample includes under 500,000 distinct CDR3 sequences, more than 13% of them seen just once. These records were also assigned to another study, of yellow fever vaccine responses in identical twins.

The specimen was CD4+ T cells sorted from blood. Every receptor here comes from a woman under 30 in good health.

In this sample, this clonotype turned up many times. This rearrangement joins TRBV5-1 to TRBJ2-1; no clear D gene. Germline lookup yields CDR1 SGHRS and CDR2 YFSETQ. V was trimmed by 2 bases and J by 6 bases, leaving 9 bases between them. The CDR3 runs 13 residues. The CDR3 is CASSLGSINEQFF. DNA for the CDR3: TGCGCCAGCAGCTTAGGCAGTATCAATGAGCAGTTCTTC.

In its sample, this clonotype was seen many times. The rearrangement links TRBV12-3 or TRBV12-4 to TRBJ1-1, with D uncertain. V was clipped by 3 bases and J by 1 base, with 9 bases between them. The CDR3 runs 14 residues. The chain's CDR3 is CASSFSTTNTEAFF. As DNA, the CDR3 is TGTGCCAGCAGTTTTTCCACAACGAACACTGAAGCTTTCTTT.

In its sample, this clonotype was seen a few times. The chain links TRBV7-9 to TRBJ2-4, with 9 positions matching TRBD1. V lost 3 bases to trimming and J lost 0 bases; unmatched junction nucleotides: 0. The germline V gene has CDR1 SEHNR and CDR2 FQNEAQ (reference sequence). CDR3 size: 15 residues. CDR3 protein: CASSLTGGAKNIQYF. The CDR3 coding sequence is TGTGCCAGCAGCTTGACAGGGGGAGCCAAAAACATTCAGTACTTC. Together with reference TRBV7-9 and TRBJ2-4, the CDR3 gives the full variable domain: DTGVSQNPRHKITKRGQNVTFRCDPISEHNRLYWYRQTLGQGPEFLTYFQNEAQLEKSRLLSDRFSAERPKGSFSTLEIQRTEQGDSAMYLCASSLTGGAKNIQYFGAGTRLSVL.

This clonotype showed up just a few times. The gene calls are TRBV6-5 and TRBJ1-2; D possibly corresponds to TRBD1 (5 bases). The CDR3 loop spans 13 amino acids. Deletions cut 0 bases from V and 7 bases from J, with 9 bases between. Germline CDR1 is MNHEY and CDR2 is SVGAGI. The DNA of the CDR3 is TGTGCCAGCAGTTACTCGGGGGTTGGTGGCTACACCTTC. Protein product: CASSYSGVGGYTF.

The chain is built from TRBV30 and TRBJ2-7; no clear D gene. Germline CDR1 and CDR2: GTSNPN and SVGIG (reference sequence). V was pared by 1 base and J by 2 bases, with 9 bases between. The CDR3 has 13 residues. CDR3 coding DNA: TGTGCCTGGAGTGCCCCCCCGGCCTACGAGCAGTACTTC. Translation gives CAWSAPPAYEQYF.

This clonotype was counted a few times. The CDR3 nucleotides are TGCAGTGCTCCCTCCCGAGCGGGAGTTGTCGGTGAGCAGTTCTTC. This encodes CSAPSRAGVVGEQFF. This chain connects TRBV20-1 to TRBJ2-1; 8 bases are shared with TRBD2. The germline gives CDR1 DFQATT, CDR2 SNEGSKA (reference sequence). The CDR3 is 15 residues long. V shed 5 bases and J 9 bases; nucleotides not matched to a gene: 15.

The sample holds a few counts of this clonotype. The chain carries TRBV28 and TRBJ1-2; 8 nucleotides line up with TRBD1. V was clipped by 6 bases and J by 5 bases; unmatched bases: 8. Germline values: CDR1 MDHEN, CDR2 SYDVKM. This CDR3 has 14 residues. Here the CDR3 DNA reads TGTGCCAGCAGCCCCCTCCGGACAGGGTATGGCTACACCTTC. Its translation: CASSPLRTGYGYTF.

The chain joins TRBV3-1 to TRBJ2-1; D gene uncertain. The CDR3 covers 17 residues. Deletions cut 0 bases from V and 0 bases from J, with 12 bases between. Germline assignment: CDR1 LGHDT and CDR2 YNNKEL (reference sequence). The CDR3 spells CASSQEGLHSSYNEQFF. The CDR3 DNA follows: TGTGCCAGCAGCCAAGAAGGGCTTCATAGCTCCTACAATGAGCAGTTCTTC.

This clonotype was counted ten times or more. The rearrangement uses TRBV12-3 or TRBV12-4 and TRBJ1-3; tentative D call: TRBD1 (5 bases). The CDR3 runs 14 residues. V was cut by 3 bases and J by 2 bases, with 8 bases left in between. The CDR3: CASSLLGAGNTIYF. The CDR3 nucleotides are TGTGCCAGCAGTTTGCTAGGGGCTGGAAACACCATATATTTT.

This clonotype was observed a handful of times. This sequence joins TRBV7-2 and TRBJ1-5; TRBD1 matches 10 bases. The CDR3 extends over 14 amino acids. Trimming took 5 bases from V and 6 from J; bases not matched to a gene: 4. Germline V lookup: CDR1 SGHTA, CDR2 FQGNSA. The CDR3 DNA reads as TGTGCCAGCAGCCAGGGACAGGGGCCTCAGCCCCAGCATTTT. As protein: CASSQGQGPQPQHF.

The chain has TRBV11-2 and TRBJ1-6; D uncertain. The V end was cut by 1 base, the J end by 9 bases, with 10 bases between. The germline CDR1 and CDR2 sequences are SGHAT and FQNNGV. This CDR3 is 14 amino acids long. CDR3 sequence: CASSLGSEGSPLHF. The DNA for the CDR3 is TGTGCCAGCAGCTTAGGGAGCGAAGGTTCACCCCTCCACTTT.

The rearrangement uses TRBV4-1 and TRBJ2-5; TRBD1 aligns across 7 bases. Trimming at V came to 4 bases and at J to 2 bases, leaving 4 bases not matched to a gene. CDR1 and CDR2 from the germline V gene are MGHRA and YSYEKL. The CDR3 has 14 amino acids. The DNA of the CDR3 is TGCGCCAGCAGCCGACAGGGATCACAAGAGACCCAGTACTTC. It translates to CASSRQGSQETQYF.

There are a few counts of this clonotype. V and J are TRBV7-6 and TRBJ2-6; a possible D gene is TRBD1 (6 bases). The V gene's germline CDR1 is SGHVS and CDR2 FNYEAQ. The germline V and J ends were trimmed by 5 bases and 4 bases, with 21 bases remaining between them. The CDR3 is made up of 18 amino acids. The CDR3 reads CASSPLQGFSLGANVLTF. The DNA of the CDR3 is TGTGCCAGCAGCCCTCTACAGGGTTTCAGTTTAGGGGCCAACGTCCTGACTTTC.

The rearrangement links TRBV28 to TRBJ2-3; D not certain. The CDR3 loop spans 12 amino acids. The germline V gene encodes CDR1 MDHEN and CDR2 SYDVKM. The germline V and J ends were trimmed by 6 bases and 2 bases, with 6 bases remaining between them. DNA for the CDR3: TGTGCCAGCAGAGACCCCACAGATACGCAGTATTTT. Its translation is CASRDPTDTQYF.

This clonotype occurred a few times. The chain couples TRBV11-2 to TRBJ2-2, with 8 bases matching TRBD1. V lost 2 bases, J lost 0 bases, and 5 bases stayed unmatched. The CDR3 loop spans 17 amino acids. Germline V gene lookup returns CDR1 SGHAT and CDR2 FQNNGV. CDR3 protein: CASSLSGGKSNTGELFF. The CDR3 DNA sequence: TGTGCCAGCAGCTTATCAGGGGGCAAATCGAACACCGGGGAGCTGTTTTTT.

The chain employs TRBV24-1 and TRBJ2-5, with D uncertain. Germline-derived CDR1 and CDR2 are KGHDR and SFDVKD. Trimming cost V 5 bases and J 5 bases, with 5 bases left between them. This CDR3 has 11 residues. In nucleotides, the CDR3 is TGTGCCACCAGTGTCGGGGAGACCCAGTACTTC. Translated: CATSVGETQYF.

The chain uses TRBV3-1 and TRBJ2-5, with D hard to call. The CDR3 extends over 15 amino acids. Per germline, CDR1 LGHDT and CDR2 YNNKEL (reference sequence). V was shortened by 0 bases and J by 1 base, with 9 bases between the two germline ends. The CDR3 here is CASSQDEHTQETQYF. CDR3 DNA: TGTGCCAGCAGCCAAGATGAACATACCCAAGAGACCCAGTACTTC.

This clonotype was counted between two and nine times. V is TRBV7-2 and J is TRBJ1-5; D is possibly TRBD1 (6 bases). The CDR3 has 15 residues. Germline lookup yields CDR1 SGHTA and CDR2 FQGNSA. Trimming shortened V by 5 bases and J by 2 bases, and 13 bases separated the two germline ends. CDR3 residues: CASSRGGSRNQPQHF. CDR3 coding DNA: TGTGCCAGCAGCCGAGGGGGTAGTCGCAATCAGCCCCAGCATTTT.

This clonotype came up many times. The V and J genes are TRBV29-1 and TRBJ2-5; the D gene is possibly TRBD1 (7 bases). This CDR3 has 13 residues. The germline gives CDR1 SQVTM, CDR2 ANQGSEA. V gave up 6 bases and J gave up 5 bases, with 16 bases separating them. The CDR3 DNA is TGCAGCGTGGCTAAACAGGGGAGGGAGACCCAGTACTTC. Translating gives CSVAKQGRETQYF.

This clonotype was seen a handful of times. The J gene is TRBJ2-7, the V gene TRBV7-2, with 12 bases fitting TRBD2. V lost 5 bases and J lost 3; bases outside the gene matches: 8. The CDR3 contains 16 residues. CDR1 is SGHTA and CDR2 is FQGNSA in the germline V gene. The CDR3 nucleotides are TGTGCCAGCAGCCCGAACCGACTAGCGGGAGTCTACGAGCAGTACTTC. Translating gives CASSPNRLAGVYEQYF.

The CDR3 bases are TGCAGTGCTAGAGCCTACCGGGAACCCGCGGAGACCCAGTACTTC. This sequence encodes CSARAYREPAETQYF. The chain carries TRBV20-1 and TRBJ2-5, with TRBD2 as a possible D gene (5 bases). This CDR3 comprises 15 residues. V lost 1 base to trimming and J lost 5 bases, with 17 bases between them. Germline-derived CDR1 and CDR2 are DFQATT and SNEGSKA (reference sequence).

The V gene is TRBV7-2, the J gene TRBJ2-1; D perhaps matches TRBD1 (6 bases). The CDR3 extends over 16 amino acids. With 5 bases removed from V and 9 bases from J, the gap between germline ends came to 23 bases. Germline V gene sequence: CDR1 SGHTA, CDR2 FQGNSA. The CDR3 nucleotides are TGTGCCAGCAGCCTCCGGCCAGGTGGGACACTGAGTGAGCAGTTCTTC. Its translation is CASSLRPGGTLSEQFF.

Ten or more counts support this clonotype. The J gene is TRBJ2-3, the V gene TRBV10-3; a weak D match, TRBD2 (6 bases). Trimming left V 6 bases short and J 5 bases short, with 15 bases between. The germline V gene has CDR1 ENHRY and CDR2 SYGVKD. The CDR3 is 14 amino acids. CDR3 loop: CAIRIASAVDTQYF. The CDR3 coding sequence is TGTGCCATCAGGATTGCTAGCGCGGTAGATACGCAGTATTTT.

This clonotype was counted many times. The gene calls are TRBV5-1 and TRBJ2-7; 8 bases are shared with TRBD1. CDR3 length equals 16 residues. The V and J ends lost 2 bases and 1 base, in that order; junction bases with no gene match: 8. Looked up from germline, CDR1 is SGHRS and CDR2 is YFSETQ. Here the CDR3 reads CASSFLGGTGSYEQYF. CDR3 DNA sequence: TGCGCCAGCAGCTTCCTTGGCGGGACAGGTTCCTACGAGCAGTACTTC.